Sequencing of this T cell receptor (beta chain) was carried out in a study of cytomegalovirus exposure and HLA in healthy donors. Study-level results: The authors enumerated under 200 TCR beta chains as linked to cytomegalovirus. The authors confirmed in vitro that a few CMV-associated chains were specific for CMV antigens.

13 Jbeta primers and 60 Vbeta primers were used for the PCR. Some clones are missing from TCRdb's copy, which holds only in-frame ones; the method was immunoSEQ multiplex PCR. Of 100,000 to 150,000 clones listed, less than 85% are singletons. Donors were ostensibly healthy at sampling, although undocumented immune exposures were probable. Comment on this clone: The antigen is unknown.

V lost 4 bases to trimming and J lost 1 base; unmatched junction nucleotides: 5. Germline V lookup: CDR1 MGHRA, CDR2 YSYEKL. The CDR3 length is 17 residues. This clonotype originated in a female donor in good health and CMV-seronegative. The specimen was PBMCs. J is TRBJ2-3 and V is TRBV4-1; 13 bases line up with TRBD2. Written as DNA, the CDR3 is TGCGCCAGCAGCCCCACCGGACTAGCGGGGGGCACAGATACGCAGTATTTT. Translated: CASSPTGLAGGTDTQYF.